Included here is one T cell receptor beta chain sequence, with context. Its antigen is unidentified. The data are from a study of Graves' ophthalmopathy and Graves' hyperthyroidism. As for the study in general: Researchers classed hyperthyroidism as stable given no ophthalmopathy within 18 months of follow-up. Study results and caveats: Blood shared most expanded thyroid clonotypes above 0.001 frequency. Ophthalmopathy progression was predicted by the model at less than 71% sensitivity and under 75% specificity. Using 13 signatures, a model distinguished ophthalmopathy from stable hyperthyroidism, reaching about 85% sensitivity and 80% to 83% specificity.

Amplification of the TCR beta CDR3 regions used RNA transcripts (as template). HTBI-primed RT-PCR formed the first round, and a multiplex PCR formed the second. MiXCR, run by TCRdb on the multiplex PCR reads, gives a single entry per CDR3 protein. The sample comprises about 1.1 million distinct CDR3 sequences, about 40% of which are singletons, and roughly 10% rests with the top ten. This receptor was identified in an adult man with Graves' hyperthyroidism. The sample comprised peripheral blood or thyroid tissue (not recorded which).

CDR3 protein: CASSHLKGTVYGYTF. The DNA of the CDR3 is TGTGCCAGCAGCCATTTAAAGGGAACTGTCTATGGCTACACCTTC. The rearrangement joins TRBV14 to TRBJ1-2; no clear D. Germline lookup yields CDR1 SGHDN and CDR2 FVKESK. V was shortened by 3 bases and J by 4 bases, with 15 bases between the two germline ends. The CDR3 is 15 amino acids. Using reference TRBV14 and TRBJ1-2 for the parts outside the CDR3, the full variable domain is EAGVTQFPSHSVIEKGQTVTLRCDPISGHDNLYWYRRVMGKEIKFLLHFVKESKQDESGMPNNRFLAERTGGTYSTLKVQPAELEDSGVYFCASSHLKGTVYGYTFGSGTRLTVV.